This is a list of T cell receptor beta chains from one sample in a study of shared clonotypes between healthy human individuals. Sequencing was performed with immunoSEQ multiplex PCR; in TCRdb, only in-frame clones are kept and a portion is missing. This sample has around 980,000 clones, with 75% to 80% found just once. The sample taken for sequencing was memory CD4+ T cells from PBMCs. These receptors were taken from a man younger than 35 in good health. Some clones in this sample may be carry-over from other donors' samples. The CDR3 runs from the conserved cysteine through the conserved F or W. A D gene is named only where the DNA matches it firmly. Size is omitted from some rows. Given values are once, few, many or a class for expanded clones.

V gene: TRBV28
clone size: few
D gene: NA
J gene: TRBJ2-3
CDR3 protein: CASSLNPTKTDTQYF
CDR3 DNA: TGTGCCAGCAGTTTAAACCCTACTAAGACAGATACGCAGTATTTT

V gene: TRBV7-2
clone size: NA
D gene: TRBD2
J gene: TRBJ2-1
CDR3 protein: CASSLEGLAGLGNEQFF
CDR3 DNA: TGTGCCAGCAGCTTAGAGGGACTAGCGGGACTAGGGAATGAGCAGTTCTTC

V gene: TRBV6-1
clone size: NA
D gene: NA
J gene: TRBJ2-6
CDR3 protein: CASSEGQNSWGANVLTF
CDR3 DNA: TGTGCCAGCAGTGAAGGGCAGAACTCTTGGGGGGCCAACGTCCTGACTTTC

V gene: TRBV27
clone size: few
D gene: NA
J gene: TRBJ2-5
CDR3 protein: CASSFDGRQETQYF
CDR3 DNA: TGTGCCAGCAGTTTCGATGGCAGACAAGAGACCCAGTACTTC

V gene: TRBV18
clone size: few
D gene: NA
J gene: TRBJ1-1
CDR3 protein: CASSPLGGSYTEAFF
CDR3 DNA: TGTGCCAGCTCACCACTTGGGGGTTCGTATACTGAAGCTTTCTTT

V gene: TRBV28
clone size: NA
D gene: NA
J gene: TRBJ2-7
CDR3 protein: CASSQHSGGGLYEQYF
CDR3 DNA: TGTGCCAGCAGCCAACATTCAGGGGGGGGCCTCTACGAGCAGTACTTC

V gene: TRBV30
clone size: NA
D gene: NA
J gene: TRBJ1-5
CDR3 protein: CAAARDSNQPQHF
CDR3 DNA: TGTGCCGCGGCCCGGGATAGCAATCAGCCCCAGCATTTT

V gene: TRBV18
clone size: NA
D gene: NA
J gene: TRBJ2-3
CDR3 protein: CASSAGGRDTDTQYF
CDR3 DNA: TGTGCCAGCTCTGCCGGAGGGCGAGACACAGATACGCAGTATTTT

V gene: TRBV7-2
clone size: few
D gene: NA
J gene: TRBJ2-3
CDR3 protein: CASSLVPGYTDTQYF
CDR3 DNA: TGTGCCAGCAGCTTAGTACCGGGATACACAGATACGCAGTATTTT

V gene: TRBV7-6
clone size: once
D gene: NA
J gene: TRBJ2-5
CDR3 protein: CASSLEETRTETQYF
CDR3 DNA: TGTGCCAGCAGCTTAGAAGAGACTAGAACGGAGACCCAGTACTTC

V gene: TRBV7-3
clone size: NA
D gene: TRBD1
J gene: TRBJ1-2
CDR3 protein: CASTGQGLTGGYTF
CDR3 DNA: TGTGCCAGCACCGGACAGGGTTTGACGGGCGGCTACACCTTC

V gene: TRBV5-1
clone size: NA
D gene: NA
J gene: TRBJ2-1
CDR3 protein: CASSWGPPSDEQFF
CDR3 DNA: TGCGCCAGCAGCTGGGGACCACCCTCAGATGAGCAGTTCTTC

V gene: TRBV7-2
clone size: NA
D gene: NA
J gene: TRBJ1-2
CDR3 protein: CASSFTEGGYGYTF
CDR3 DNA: TGTGCCAGCAGCTTTACCGAGGGGGGCTATGGCTACACCTTC

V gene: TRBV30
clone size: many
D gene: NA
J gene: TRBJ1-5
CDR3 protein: CAWSPEGNQPQHF
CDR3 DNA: TGTGCCTGGTCCCCAGAGGGGAATCAGCCCCAGCATTTT

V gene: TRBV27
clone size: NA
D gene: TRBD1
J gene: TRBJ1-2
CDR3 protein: CASSSTGAGYGYTF
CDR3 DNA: TGTGCCAGCAGTTCAACAGGGGCGGGCTATGGCTACACCTTC

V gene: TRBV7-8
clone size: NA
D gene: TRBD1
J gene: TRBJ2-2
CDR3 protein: CASSVRPGTGYTGELFF
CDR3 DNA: TGTGCCAGCAGCGTAAGACCCGGGACAGGGTACACCGGGGAGCTGTTTTTT